These 10 T cell receptor beta chains share one sample of origin, sequenced in a study of T cell responses to AZD1222 COVID-19 vaccine. The table came from immunoSEQ multiplex PCR; TCRdb's copy has only in-frame clones and leaves some out. The sample consists of over 70,000 clones, around nine tenths of them appearing once. Sequencing used peripheral blood, obtained 28 days after the second AZD1222 dose. These receptors all come from an adult who received the AZD1222 COVID-19 vaccine.

The chain joins TRBV3-1 (or the pseudogene TRBV3-2) to TRBJ2-2, with no clear D. This CDR3 region has 15 residues. The germline CDR1 and CDR2 sequences are LGHDT and YNNKEL (reference sequence). V was pared by 4 bases and J by 1 base, with 10 bases between. The CDR3 DNA is TGTGCCAGCAGCCCAAGACCTGGGAACACCGGGGAGCTGTTTTTT. This translates into CASSPRPGNTGELFF.

The rearrangement joins TRBV14 to TRBJ2-1; D is unclear. The germline V gene has CDR1 SGHDN and CDR2 FVKESK. The CDR3 sequence is 12 residues long. With 1 base removed from V and 8 bases from J, the gap between germline ends came to 6 bases. CDR3 amino acids: CASSQVRDEQFF. CDR3 in DNA: TGTGCCAGCAGCCAAGTAAGGGATGAGCAGTTCTTC. Based on the CDR3 plus reference TRBV14 and TRBJ2-1, the full variable domain is EAGVTQFPSHSVIEKGQTVTLRCDPISGHDNLYWYRRVMGKEIKFLLHFVKESKQDESGMPNNRFLAERTGGTYSTLKVQPAELEDSGVYFCASSQVRDEQFFGPGTRLTVL.

In nucleotides, the CDR3 is TGCAGTGCTAGACGAGAAGATACGCAGTATTTT. It codes for CSARREDTQYF. The chain has TRBV20-1 and TRBJ2-3; D is uncertain. The length of the CDR3 is 11 residues. V was cut by 2 bases and J by 5 bases, with 5 bases left in between. CDR1 and CDR2 (germline): DFQATT, SNEGSKA (reference sequence).

The chain employs TRBV19 and TRBJ1-1; unclear D gene. Trimming left V 3 bases short and J 6 bases short, with 11 bases between. The CDR3 has 13 amino acids. Germline CDR1 is LNHDA and CDR2 is SQIVND (reference sequence). The CDR3 coding sequence is TGTGCCAGTAGTATTAAGGTCGGCCCTGAAGCTTTCTTT. It translates to CASSIKVGPEAFF.

The CDR3 sequence: CASSPGTGSGYTF. The CDR3, as DNA: TGTGCCAGCAGCCCAGGGACAGGGTCCGGCTACACCTTC. The chain couples TRBV7-8 to TRBJ1-2; TRBD1 matches at 9 bases. V lost 5 bases to trimming and J lost 8 bases; unmatched junction nucleotides: 6. Germline V gives CDR1 SGHVS, CDR2 FQNEAQ. The CDR3 sequence is 13 residues long. The full variable domain, its missing parts supplied by reference TRBV7-8 and TRBJ1-2, is GAGVSQSPRYKVAKRGQDVALRCDPISGHVSLFWYQQALGQGPEFLTYFQNEAQLDKSGLPSDRFFAERPEGSVSTLKIQRTQQEDSAVYLCASSPGTGSGYTFGSGTRLTVV.

The chain couples TRBV7-2 to TRBJ2-1, with 7 bases matching TRBD1. The J segment lost 0 bases and the V segment lost 6 bases, leaving 14 bases of the junction unmatched. The CDR3 spans 18 residues. Per the germline V gene, CDR1 is SGHTA and CDR2 is FQGNSA. This CDR3 reads CASRGQGERRSSYNEQFF. The CDR3 region has the DNA TGTGCCAGCAGGGGGCAGGGGGAAAGGAGGAGCTCCTACAATGAGCAGTTCTTC.

This clone has more than one count but fewer than ten. The chain combines TRBV28 with TRBJ1-1; D call uncertain. Per germline, CDR1 MDHEN and CDR2 SYDVKM. The ends were cut back, 0 bases at V and 1 base at J, with 3 bases in the middle. The CDR3 has 13 amino acids. The CDR3 is CASSLWGNTEAFF. The CDR3, as DNA: TGTGCCAGCAGTTTATGGGGGAACACTGAAGCTTTCTTT.

The chain has TRBV5-1 and TRBJ2-7, with unresolved D. The germline gives CDR1 SGHRS, CDR2 YFSETQ. Trimming shortened V by 0 bases and J by 3 bases, and 7 bases separated the two germline ends. CDR3 size: 13 residues. CDR3 DNA sequence: TGCGCCAGCAGCTTGGAGGGTAACTACGAGCAGTACGTC. It translates to CASSLEGNYEQYV.

The rearrangement uses TRBV7-3 and TRBJ2-5, with 10 nucleotides matching TRBD2. Per germline, CDR1 SGHTA and CDR2 FQGTGA. V gave up 5 bases and J gave up 7 bases; unmatched junction bases: 7. The CDR3 spans 14 residues. CDR3 amino acids: CASSPTSGDGTQYF. CDR3 DNA sequence: TGTGCCAGCAGCCCCACTAGCGGGGATGGGACCCAGTACTTC. The full variable domain, in which reference TRBV7-3 and TRBJ2-5 provide the parts outside the CDR3, is GAGVSQTPSNKVTEKGKYVELRCDPISGHTALYWYRQSLGQGPEFLIYFQGTGAADDSGLPNDRFFAVRPEGSVSTLKIQRTERGDSAVYLCASSPTSGDGTQYFGPGTRLLVL.

The CDR3 DNA reads as TGTGCCAGCAGCTTAGAGCCGGGGTTGGCCTACAATGAGCAGTTCTTC. It translates to CASSLEPGLAYNEQFF. The genes are TRBV7-2 and TRBJ2-1, with TRBD2 as a possible D gene (5 bases). CDR1 SGHTA and CDR2 FQGNSA come from the germline V gene. The CDR3 is 16 amino acids. Trimming left V 1 base short and J 2 bases short, with 12 bases between.